This entry is about one TCR beta chain. Its antigen is still unknown. The data originate from a study of Ad26.COV2.S vaccination and SARS-CoV-2 variants. Study context: Donor got 5x10^10 or 1x10^11 viral particles of Ad26.COV2.S. Findings of the study overall: Analyses of TCR breadth and depth may have underestimated total T cell responses. It was vaccine recipients, not placebo recipients, who had the higher spike-specific TCR breadth.

TCRdb's copy holds only in-frame clones and misses some; the assay was immunoSEQ multiplex PCR. The sample has 350,000 to 450,000 clones; more than 75% are singletons. This sample's treatment: about 20 received Ad26.COV2.S at low or high dose, single or two shots; 5 received placebo; per-sample allocation not given. Following the first vaccine or placebo injection, samples were taken on day 63. An Ad26 vector that expressed Wuhan-strain SARS-CoV-2 spike constituted the vaccine. Germline V gives CDR1 LNHDA, CDR2 SQIVND (reference sequence). Trimming took off 2 bases at V and 6 bases at J, with 7 bases between the two ends. This CDR3 is 12 amino acids long.

The chain is built from TRBV19 and TRBJ1-2; the D is unclear. This TCR derives from a person between 18 and 59 years old who received the Ad26.COV2.S COVID-19 vaccine or a placebo. The sequenced sample was peripheral blood, obtained in a trial of Ad26.COV2.S vaccine versus placebo. CDR3 nucleotides: TGTGCCAGTAGTATAACGGGAAATGGCTACACCTTC. This sequence encodes CASSITGNGYTF.